The next 23 T cell receptor beta chains were all read from a single sample in a study of CD8 T cells in Susac syndrome. Random hexamers served to reverse transcribe roughly 0.45 to 1 ug RNA. In TCRdb, the immunoSEQ multiplex PCR reads were re-called with MiXCR into one record per CDR3 protein. This sample has around 280,000 distinct CDR3 sequences, with around 83% found just once. The specimen sequenced was CD8+ T cells from PBMCs. These receptor sequences come from a human donor with multiple sclerosis.

The chain uses TRBV10-3 and TRBJ1-2; D gene unclear. The V end was cut by 3 bases, the J end by 0 bases, with 5 bases between. This CDR3 is built from 13 residues. Germline V gene data show CDR1 as ENHRY and CDR2 as SYGVKD. The CDR3 loop is CAISDSPNYGYTF. CDR3 nucleotide sequence: TGTGCCATCAGTGACTCCCCTAACTATGGCTACACCTTC.

The chain links TRBV24-1 to TRBJ2-3; TRBD2 matches at 13 bases. Trimming took 5 bases from V and 4 from J; bases not matched to a gene: 8. The CDR3 has 17 amino acids. Germline V gives CDR1 KGHDR, CDR2 SFDVKD. The chain's CDR3 is CATSGPGLAGRPDTQYF. The CDR3 coding sequence is TGTGCCACCAGTGGCCCGGGACTAGCGGGAAGGCCAGATACGCAGTATTTT.

The J gene is TRBJ1-5, the V gene TRBV9; 7 nucleotides line up with TRBD1. The length of the CDR3 is 13 residues. Germline trimming cut 3 bases from V and 10 bases from J; bases unmatched to any gene: 7. Germline CDR1 reads SGDLS; CDR2 reads YYNGEE. The CDR3 sequence: CASSAEYRGPQHF. The DNA of the CDR3 is TGTGCCAGCAGCGCGGAATACAGGGGTCCCCAGCATTTT.

There are a few counts of this clonotype. The gene calls are TRBV6-5 and TRBJ1-1; unclear D gene. This CDR3 is built from 14 residues. The ends were cut back, 6 bases at V and 1 base at J, with 12 bases in the middle. Looked up from germline, CDR1 is MNHEY and CDR2 is SVGAGI. CDR3 amino acids: CASSPQRWNTEAFF. CDR3 nucleotide sequence: TGTGCCAGCAGCCCGCAAAGATGGAACACTGAAGCTTTCTTT.

The rearrangement joins TRBV3-1 to TRBJ1-1; 10 nucleotides line up with TRBD1. Germline lookup yields CDR1 LGHDT and CDR2 YNNKEL (reference sequence). Trimming took 4 bases from V and 6 from J; bases not matched to a gene: 11. The length of the CDR3 is 16 residues. CDR3 sequence: CASSPGTGERGAEAFF. The CDR3 DNA reads as TGTGCCAGCAGCCCCGGGACAGGGGAGAGGGGCGCTGAAGCTTTCTTT.

This clonotype was counted a single time. The chain has TRBV19 and TRBJ2-1; no definite D call. The CDR3 length is 15 residues. The germline CDR1 and CDR2 sequences are LNHDA and SQIVND (reference sequence). Trimming shortened V by 2 bases and J by 7 bases, and 15 bases separated the two germline ends. CDR3 sequence reads: CASSIRVAPLNEQFF. DNA of the CDR3: TGTGCCAGTAGTATAAGGGTAGCTCCTCTGAATGAGCAGTTCTTC.

The rearrangement uses TRBV29-1 and TRBJ2-2, with TRBD2 matching over 7 bases. CDR1 is SQVTM, CDR2 ANQGSEA, per germline. V shed 7 bases and J 7 bases; nucleotides not matched to a gene: 6. This CDR3 region has 12 residues. This CDR3 is CSAKGLYGELFF. CDR3 DNA: TGCAGCGCTAAGGGACTATACGGGGAGCTGTTTTTT.

V gene TRBV7-9 combines with J gene TRBJ2-7; D not resolved. The CDR3 runs to 12 residues. Trimming removed 3 bases at V and 5 bases at J, with 8 bases between. Germline-derived CDR1 and CDR2 are SEHNR and FQNEAQ (reference sequence). CDR3 nucleotide sequence: TGTGCCAGCAGCTTTAGGCCAGACGAGCAGTACTTC. Translating gives CASSFRPDEQYF.

The chain uses TRBV5-1 and TRBJ1-1; D not resolved. CDR3 length: 12 amino acids. In germline, CDR1 is SGHRS, CDR2 YFSETQ. V was trimmed by 2 bases and J by 6 bases, leaving 8 bases between them. CDR3 amino acids: CASSFHGPEAFF. The CDR3 DNA is TGCGCCAGCAGCTTCCACGGTCCTGAAGCTTTCTTT.

The CDR3 protein is CATEAQGGRGGDEQFF. In nucleotides, the CDR3 is TGTGCCACCGAGGCCCAAGGCGGGAGGGGTGGCGATGAGCAGTTCTTC. V gene TRBV24-1 combines with J gene TRBJ2-1; 9 bases are a match to TRBD2. J lost 8 bases, V lost 9 bases, and 16 bases had no gene match. CDR1 and CDR2 from the germline V gene are KGHDR and SFDVKD. This CDR3 contains 16 residues.

The gene calls are TRBV7-9 and TRBJ2-1, with 11 bases lining up with TRBD2. Germline V CDR1 and CDR2: SEHNR, FQNEAQ (reference sequence). The CDR3 loop spans 15 amino acids. Germline trimming cut 6 bases from V and 7 bases from J; bases unmatched to any gene: 8. CDR3 residues: CASSVLAGVLNEQFF. The DNA for the CDR3 is TGTGCCAGCAGTGTACTAGCGGGAGTACTAAATGAGCAGTTCTTC.

The CDR3 coding sequence is TGTGCCAGCAGTTTAGTGGGGAAAACTGAAGCTTTCTTT. Translating it yields CASSLVGKTEAFF. This chain links TRBV28 with TRBJ1-1; no reliable D call. CDR3 length equals 13 residues. V dropped 2 bases and J dropped 5 bases, with 9 bases sitting between them. The V gene's germline CDR1 is MDHEN and CDR2 SYDVKM.

This sequence joins TRBV21-1 and TRBJ2-1; the table assigns TRBD2, which was not confirmed against the DNA. TRBV21-1 is a pseudogene. The CDR3 loop spans 16 amino acids. CDR3 sequence: CASSERGSSGGIEQFF. CDR3 in DNA: TGTGCCAGCAGCGAAAGGGGGTCTAGCGGGGGCATTGAGCAGTTCTTC.

The chain employs TRBV10-1 and TRBJ2-2, with TRBD2 identical over 11 bases. CDR3 length: 15 amino acids. V was clipped by 5 bases and J by 6 bases; unmatched bases: 5. Germline CDR1 WNHNN, CDR2 SYGVQD (reference sequence). The CDR3 coding sequence is TGCGCCAGCAGTACCGGGACTAGCGGCTCCGGGGAGCTGTTTTTT. Amino acid sequence: CASSTGTSGSGELFF.

This rearrangement joins TRBV14 to TRBJ1-6; 7 positions match TRBD1. Trimming cost V 3 bases and J 5 bases; bases outside gene matches: 13. Per the germline V gene, CDR1 is SGHDN and CDR2 is FVKESK. The CDR3 has 18 amino acids. This chain's CDR3 is CASSHRSHDRVDNSPLHF. The CDR3 DNA follows: TGTGCCAGCAGCCATAGGTCACATGACAGGGTAGATAATTCACCCCTCCACTTT.

The chain couples TRBV7-9 to TRBJ1-5; no reliable D call. V gave up 4 bases and J gave up 7 bases, with 17 bases separating them. The CDR3 runs to 15 residues. Germline V lookup: CDR1 SEHNR, CDR2 FQNEAQ (reference sequence). The CDR3 DNA follows: TGTGCCAGCAGCTCCACCAACACAAAAGGGCAGCCCCAGCATTTT. Protein product: CASSSTNTKGQPQHF. Supplemented by reference TRBV7-9 and TRBJ1-5, the full variable domain reads DTGVSQNPRHKITKRGQNVTFRCDPISEHNRLYWYRQTLGQGPEFLTYFQNEAQLEKSRLLSDRFSAERPKGSFSTLEIQRTEQGDSAMYLCASSSTNTKGQPQHFGDGTRLSIL.

This rearrangement joins TRBV3-1 to TRBJ1-2, with D uncertain. Germline V lookup: CDR1 LGHDT, CDR2 YNNKEL (reference sequence). The V end lost 0 bases, the J end lost 6 bases, and 14 bases lay between the germline ends. The CDR3 is made up of 15 amino acids. The CDR3 loop reads CASSQEWWGIDGYTF. CDR3 coding DNA: TGTGCCAGCAGCCAAGAATGGTGGGGTATTGATGGCTACACCTTC.

This chain uses TRBV6-6 with TRBJ1-2, with D hard to call. Trimming removed 7 bases from V and 5 bases from J, with 8 bases in between. Germline loops: CDR1 MNHNY, CDR2 SVGAGI (reference sequence). CDR3 size: 11 residues. The CDR3 DNA follows: TGTGCCAGCAACACAAATTATGGCTACACCTTC. Its translation: CASNTNYGYTF.

This rearrangement joins TRBV10-3 to TRBJ1-1; 9 bases are a match to TRBD1. V lost 6 bases, J lost 4 bases, and 6 bases stayed unmatched. This CDR3 region has 14 residues. Germline-derived CDR1 and CDR2 are ENHRY and SYGVKD. CDR3 amino acids: CAIRDRGVFTEAFF. CDR3 DNA: TGTGCCATCAGGGACAGGGGAGTTTTCACTGAAGCTTTCTTT.

The CDR3 sequence is CASSHPDRGYGYEQYF. The CDR3 DNA is TGTGCCAGCAGCCATCCCGACAGGGGGTATGGGTACGAGCAGTACTTC. The gene calls are TRBV7-9 and TRBJ2-7, with 9 bases aligning to TRBD1. The CDR3 has 16 amino acids. Trimming cost V 5 bases and J 4 bases; bases outside gene matches: 12. Germline V gene data show CDR1 as SEHNR and CDR2 as FQNEAQ (reference sequence).

This clonotype was observed a handful of times. V gene TRBV9 combines with J gene TRBJ2-1; unclear D gene. In germline, CDR1 is SGDLS, CDR2 YYNGEE. CDR3 length equals 14 residues. V lost 2 bases to trimming and J lost 0 bases, with 6 bases between them. The CDR3 bases are TGTGCCAGCAGCGTTCGGAGCTCCTACAATGAGCAGTTCTTC. Its translation is CASSVRSSYNEQFF.

This chain links TRBV27 with TRBJ2-1, with 11 bases that match TRBD2. CDR3 length equals 14 residues. V shed 8 bases and J 7 bases; nucleotides not matched to a gene: 7. The germline V gene has CDR1 MNHEY and CDR2 SMNVEV (reference sequence). The chain's CDR3 is CASCTSGSRNEQFF. For the CDR3, the DNA is TGTGCCAGCTGCACTAGCGGGAGTAGAAATGAGCAGTTCTTC.

This sequence joins TRBV4-1 and TRBJ2-3, with 10 positions matching TRBD2. This CDR3 spans 17 amino acids. V lost 0 bases, J lost 4 bases, and 7 bases stayed unmatched. Germline loops: CDR1 MGHRA, CDR2 YSYEKL. The CDR3 sequence: CASSQDPLAGEADTQYF. The CDR3, as DNA: TGCGCCAGCAGCCAAGATCCCCTAGCGGGAGAAGCAGATACGCAGTATTTT.